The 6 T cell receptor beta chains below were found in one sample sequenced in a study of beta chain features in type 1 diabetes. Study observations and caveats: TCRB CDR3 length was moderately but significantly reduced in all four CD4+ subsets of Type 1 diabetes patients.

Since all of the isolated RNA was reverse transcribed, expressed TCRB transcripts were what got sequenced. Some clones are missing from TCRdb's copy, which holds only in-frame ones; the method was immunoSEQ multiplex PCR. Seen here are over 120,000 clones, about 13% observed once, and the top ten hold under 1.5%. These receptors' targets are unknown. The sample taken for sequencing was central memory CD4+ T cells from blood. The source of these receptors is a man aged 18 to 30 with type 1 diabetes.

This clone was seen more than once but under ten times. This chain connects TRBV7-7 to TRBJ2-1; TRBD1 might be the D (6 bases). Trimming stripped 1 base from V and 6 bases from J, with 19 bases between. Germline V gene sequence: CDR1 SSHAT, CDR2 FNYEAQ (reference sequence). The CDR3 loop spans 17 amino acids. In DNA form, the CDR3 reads TGTGCCAGCAGCTTAGGAAAGGGACATACCTTACCCAATGAGCAGTTCTTC. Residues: CASSLGKGHTLPNEQFF.

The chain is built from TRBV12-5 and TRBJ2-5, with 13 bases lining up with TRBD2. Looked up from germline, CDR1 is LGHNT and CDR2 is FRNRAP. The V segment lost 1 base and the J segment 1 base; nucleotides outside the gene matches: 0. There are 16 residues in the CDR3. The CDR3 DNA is TGTGCTAGTGGTTTGGGGACTAGCGGGGGCCAAGAGACCCAGTACTTC. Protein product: CASGLGTSGGQETQYF.

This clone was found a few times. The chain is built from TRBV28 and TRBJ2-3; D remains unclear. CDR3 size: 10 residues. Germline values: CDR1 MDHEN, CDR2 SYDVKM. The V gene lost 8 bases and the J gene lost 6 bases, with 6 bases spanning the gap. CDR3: CASLRDTQYF. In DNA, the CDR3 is TGTGCCAGCCTCAGGGATACGCAGTATTTT. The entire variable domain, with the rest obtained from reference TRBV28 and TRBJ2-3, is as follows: DVKVTQSSRYLVKRTGEKVFLECVQDMDHENMFWYRQDPGLGLRLIYFSYDVKMKEKGDIPEGYSVSREKKERFSLILESASTNQTSMYLCASLRDTQYFGPGTRLTVL.

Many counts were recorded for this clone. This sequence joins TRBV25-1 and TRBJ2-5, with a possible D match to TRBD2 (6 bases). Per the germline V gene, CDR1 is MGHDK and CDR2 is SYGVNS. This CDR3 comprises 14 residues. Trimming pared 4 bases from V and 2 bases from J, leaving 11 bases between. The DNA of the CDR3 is TGTGCCAGCAGTGGCCGGGACTTACAAGAGACCCAGTACTTC. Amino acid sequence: CASSGRDLQETQYF. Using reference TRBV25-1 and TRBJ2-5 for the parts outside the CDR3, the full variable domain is EADIYQTPRYLVIGTGKKITLECSQTMGHDKMYWYQQDPGMELHLIHYSYGVNSTEKGDLSSESTVSRIRTEHFPLTLESARPSHTSQYLCASSGRDLQETQYFGPGTRLLVL.

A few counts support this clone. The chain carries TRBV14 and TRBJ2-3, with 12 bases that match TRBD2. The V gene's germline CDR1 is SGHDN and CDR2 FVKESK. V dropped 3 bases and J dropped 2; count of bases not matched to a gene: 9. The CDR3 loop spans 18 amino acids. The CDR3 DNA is TGTGCCAGCAGCCACTCTAGCGGGGGGGCCGTTTTCACAGATACGCAGTATTTT. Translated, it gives CASSHSSGGAVFTDTQYF. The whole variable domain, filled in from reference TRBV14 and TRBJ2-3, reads EAGVTQFPSHSVIEKGQTVTLRCDPISGHDNLYWYRRVMGKEIKFLLHFVKESKQDESGMPNNRFLAERTGGTYSTLKVQPAELEDSGVYFCASSHSSGGAVFTDTQYFGPGTRLTVL.

CDR3 coding DNA: TGTGCCAGCAGCTCAGACAGGGTGGGAGGCCAGCCCCAGCATTTT. Translated: CASSSDRVGGQPQHF. This chain connects TRBV7-9 to TRBJ1-5, with 7 nucleotides matching TRBD1. There are 15 residues in the CDR3. The ends lost 4 bases at V and 7 bases at J; junction bases unmatched: 10. Germline CDR1 reads SEHNR; CDR2 reads FQNEAQ (reference sequence).